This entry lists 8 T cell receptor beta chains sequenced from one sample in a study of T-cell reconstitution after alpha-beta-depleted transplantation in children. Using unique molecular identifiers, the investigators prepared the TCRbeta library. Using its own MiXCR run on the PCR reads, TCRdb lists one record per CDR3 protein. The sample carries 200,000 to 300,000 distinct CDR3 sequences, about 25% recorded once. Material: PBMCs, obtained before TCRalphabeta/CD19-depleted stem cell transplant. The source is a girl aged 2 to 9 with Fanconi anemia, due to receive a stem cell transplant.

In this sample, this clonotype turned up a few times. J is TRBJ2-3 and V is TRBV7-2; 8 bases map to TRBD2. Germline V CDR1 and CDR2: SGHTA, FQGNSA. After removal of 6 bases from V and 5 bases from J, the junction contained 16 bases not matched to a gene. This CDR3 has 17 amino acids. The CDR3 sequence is CASRSNRASGGVDTQYF. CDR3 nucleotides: TGTGCCAGCAGATCAAATCGGGCCAGCGGGGGAGTAGATACGCAGTATTTT.

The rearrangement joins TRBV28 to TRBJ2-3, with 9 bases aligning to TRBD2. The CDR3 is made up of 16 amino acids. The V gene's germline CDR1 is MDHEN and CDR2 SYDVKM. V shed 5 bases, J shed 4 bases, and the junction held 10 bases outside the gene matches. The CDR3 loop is CASSDPPGLAPDTQYF. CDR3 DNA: TGTGCCAGCAGTGATCCACCGGGACTAGCCCCAGATACGCAGTATTTT.

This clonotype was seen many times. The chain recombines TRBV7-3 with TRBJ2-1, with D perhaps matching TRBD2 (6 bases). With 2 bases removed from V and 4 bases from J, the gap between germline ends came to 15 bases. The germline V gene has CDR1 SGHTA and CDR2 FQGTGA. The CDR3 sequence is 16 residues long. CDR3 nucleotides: TGTGCCAGCAGCTTACTCGGGGGTGTGGAGTACAATGAGCAGTTCTTC. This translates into CASSLLGGVEYNEQFF.

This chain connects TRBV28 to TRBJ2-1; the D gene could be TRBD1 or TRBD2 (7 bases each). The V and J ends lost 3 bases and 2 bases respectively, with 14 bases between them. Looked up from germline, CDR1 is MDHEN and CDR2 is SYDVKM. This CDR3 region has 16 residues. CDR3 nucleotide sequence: TGTGCCAGCAGTTTTTGGACAGGACTAGCCTACAATGAGCAGTTCTTC. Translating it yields CASSFWTGLAYNEQFF. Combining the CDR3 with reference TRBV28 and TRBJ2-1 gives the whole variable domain DVKVTQSSRYLVKRTGEKVFLECVQDMDHENMFWYRQDPGLGLRLIYFSYDVKMKEKGDIPEGYSVSREKKERFSLILESASTNQTSMYLCASSFWTGLAYNEQFFGPGTRLTVL.

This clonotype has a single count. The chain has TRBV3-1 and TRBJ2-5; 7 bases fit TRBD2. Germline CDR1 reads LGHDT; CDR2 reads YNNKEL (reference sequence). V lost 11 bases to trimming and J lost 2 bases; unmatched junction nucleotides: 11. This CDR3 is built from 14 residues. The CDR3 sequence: CAFWVGLTQETQYF. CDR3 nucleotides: TGTGCCTTCTGGGTGGGACTAACGCAAGAGACCCAGTACTTC.

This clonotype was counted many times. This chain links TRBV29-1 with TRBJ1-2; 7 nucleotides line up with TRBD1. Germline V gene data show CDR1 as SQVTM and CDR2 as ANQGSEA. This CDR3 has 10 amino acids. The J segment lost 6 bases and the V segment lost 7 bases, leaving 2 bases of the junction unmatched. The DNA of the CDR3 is TGCAGCGACGACAGGGATGGCTACACCTTC. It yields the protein CSDDRDGYTF.

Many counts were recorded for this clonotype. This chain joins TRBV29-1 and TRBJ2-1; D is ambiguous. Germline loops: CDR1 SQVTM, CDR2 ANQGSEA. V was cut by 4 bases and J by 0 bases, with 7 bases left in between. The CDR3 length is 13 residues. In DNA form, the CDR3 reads TGCAGCGTTGTCGAGAGCTCCTACAATGAGCAGTTCTTC. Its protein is CSVVESSYNEQFF.

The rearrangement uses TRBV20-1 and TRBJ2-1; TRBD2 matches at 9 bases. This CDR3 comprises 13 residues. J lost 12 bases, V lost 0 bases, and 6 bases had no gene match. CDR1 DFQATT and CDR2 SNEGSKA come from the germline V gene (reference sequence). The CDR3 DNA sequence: TGCAGTGCTAGAGATTTAGCGGGAGCCAGGCAGTTCTTC. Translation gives CSARDLAGARQFF.